This entry features one TCR beta chain sequence. Its target antigen remains unknown. Base qualities are missing; no much larger clone stands one base away. The data originate from a study of T-cell reconstitution after alpha-beta-depleted transplantation in children listed by TCRdb under 2016. Regarding the research as a whole: Using TCR repertoire profiling, the study followed T-cell immune reconstitution in a quantitative way in children after TCRalphabeta/CD19-depleted allogeneic hematopoietic cell transplantation.

Reading from cysteine to phenylalanine, the CDR3 counts 16 amino acids. The entry retains the CDR3 DNA only, 48 bases that are in frame from base 1. Trimming removed 4 bases from V and 0 bases from J; the gene matches leave 3 bases unexplained. The library was obtained by PCR. Sequencer: Illumina HiSeq 2500. TCR libraries were prepared with molecular barcoding, using unique molecular identifiers to normalize TCRbeta repertoire quantification. TCRdb took the public reads, trimmed them with fastp at Q25, ran MiXCR for clone calling and kept in-frame beta chains. CDR3 protein duplicates are merged, each entry listing the most common genes and DNA. This sample lists over 150,000 distinct CDR3 sequences; more than 14% were detected once. 13% of the sample comes from the top ten.

This receptor was obtained from a human donor who donated a stem cell graft to a child with acute lymphoblastic leukemia. The chain is made from TRBV12-3 or TRBV12-4 and TRBJ1-4, and 9 junction bases match TRBD1. Sequencing used PBMCs from the stem cell graft donor, obtained from the stem cell graft. For the CDR3, the sequence is CASSSGTGSTNEKLFF. The DNA is TGTGCCAGCAGTTCCGGGACAGGGTCAACTAATGAAAAACTGTTTTTT.